Listed below are T cell receptor beta chains from one sample, sequenced in a study of blood T cell repertoires in COVID-19. Profiled with immunoSEQ multiplex PCR; TCRdb holds only in-frame clones, not every one. Among 100,000 or so clones listed, about 75% were seen once. The sample was peripheral blood. These receptors originate from a woman between 65 and 79 years old with acute or convalescent COVID-19. The CDR3 runs from the conserved cysteine through the conserved F or W. Each record gives: clone size, V gene, D gene, J gene, CDR3 DNA, CDR3 protein. D genes are given only for firm matches. Some rows mark clone size as missing; the rest say once, few, many or name a class of expanded clone.

clone size: -
V gene: TRBV28
D gene: -
J gene: TRBJ2-1
CDR3 DNA: TGTGCCAGCAGAAAATTGTCCCTTTACAATGAGCAGTTCTTC
CDR3 protein: CASRKLSLYNEQFF

clone size: -
V gene: TRBV11-3
D gene: TRBD2
J gene: TRBJ2-1
CDR3 DNA: TGTGCCAGCAGCTCCGGTGGGAGTAGCGGGGGTTGGGATGAGCAGTTCTTC
CDR3 protein: CASSSGGSSGGWDEQFF

clone size: -
V gene: TRBV5-8
D gene: -
J gene: TRBJ1-1
CDR3 DNA: TGTGCCAGCAGCTTGGCGGTTCGGTACTACACTGAAGCTTTCTTT
CDR3 protein: CASSLAVRYYTEAFF

clone size: few
V gene: TRBV20-1
D gene: TRBD1
J gene: TRBJ2-6
CDR3 DNA: TGCAGTGCTAGTCCTGGACAGGGTCGAGGGACTGGGGCCAACGTCCTGACTTTC
CDR3 protein: CSASPGQGRGTGANVLTF

clone size: -
V gene: TRBV6-1
D gene: -
J gene: TRBJ2-5
CDR3 DNA: TGTGCCAGCAGTGAAGCGCGAGGAGAGACCCAGTACTTC
CDR3 protein: CASSEARGETQYF

clone size: -
V gene: TRBV4-1
D gene: -
J gene: TRBJ1-1
CDR3 DNA: TGCGCCAGCAGCCATCAGGGGTTTAAGGACACTGAAGCTTTCTTT
CDR3 protein: CASSHQGFKDTEAFF

clone size: -
V gene: TRBV9
D gene: -
J gene: TRBJ1-2
CDR3 DNA: TGTGCCAGCAGCGTAGACAGCGGGAACAGGGTCACCTATGGCTACACCTTC
CDR3 protein: CASSVDSGNRVTYGYTF

clone size: few
V gene: TRBV19
D gene: TRBD1
J gene: TRBJ1-4
CDR3 DNA: TGTGCCAGTAGTATAGGGGACAGGGGATCGGTTGAAAAACTGTTTTTT
CDR3 protein: CASSIGDRGSVEKLFF

clone size: -
V gene: TRBV3-1/TRBV3-2
D gene: -
J gene: TRBJ2-3
CDR3 DNA: TGTGCCAGCAGCCAAGATTGGGCTGAAGTAGATACGCAGTATTTT
CDR3 protein: CASSQDWAEVDTQYF

clone size: once
V gene: TRBV6-5
D gene: TRBD2
J gene: TRBJ2-5
CDR3 DNA: TGTGCCAGCACCAGCGGGGTGGGAGTAGAGACCCAGTACTTC
CDR3 protein: CASTSGVGVETQYF

clone size: few
V gene: TRBV5-1
D gene: -
J gene: TRBJ2-7
CDR3 DNA: TGCGCCAGCAGCTTGGACAGGCTGATCTACGAGCAGTACTTC
CDR3 protein: CASSLDRLIYEQYF

clone size: few
V gene: TRBV9
D gene: TRBD1
J gene: TRBJ1-2
CDR3 DNA: TGTGCCAGCAGCGTTACAGGGGTCCTAACCTTC
CDR3 protein: CASSVTGVLTF

clone size: -
V gene: TRBV30
D gene: TRBD2
J gene: TRBJ2-7
CDR3 DNA: TGTGCCTGGGGGGCCTTAGCGGGTCCGACCGGGGAGCAGTACTTC
CDR3 protein: CAWGALAGPTGEQYF

clone size: -
V gene: TRBV3-1/TRBV3-2
D gene: -
J gene: TRBJ1-5
CDR3 DNA: TGTGCCAGCAGCCCCGGAGTACATCAGCCCCAGCATTTT
CDR3 protein: CASSPGVHQPQHF

clone size: -
V gene: TRBV7-8
D gene: TRBD2
J gene: TRBJ2-2
CDR3 DNA: TGTGCCAGCAGCTTTCTAGCGGGGGCCGGGGAGCTGTTTTTT
CDR3 protein: CASSFLAGAGELFF

clone size: -
V gene: TRBV29-1
D gene: TRBD2
J gene: TRBJ2-3
CDR3 DNA: TGCAGCGTGGCGGGGGGCCTTAACACAGATACGCAGTATTTT
CDR3 protein: CSVAGGLNTDTQYF

clone size: once
V gene: TRBV6-5
D gene: TRBD1
J gene: TRBJ1-4
CDR3 DNA: TGTGCCAGCAGTCGGGACAGTAATGAAAAACTGTTTTTT
CDR3 protein: CASSRDSNEKLFF

clone size: -
V gene: TRBV7-2
D gene: -
J gene: TRBJ1-2
CDR3 DNA: TGTGCCAGCAGCTTGGAGGCCCAAGTTAACTATGGCTACACCTTC
CDR3 protein: CASSLEAQVNYGYTF

clone size: -
V gene: TRBV5-8
D gene: -
J gene: TRBJ1-5
CDR3 DNA: TGTGCCAGCAGCCCCCGAAGGGGGATAGGCAATCAGCCCCAGCATTTT
CDR3 protein: CASSPRRGIGNQPQHF

clone size: -
V gene: TRBV6-5
D gene: TRBD1
J gene: TRBJ2-7
CDR3 DNA: TGTGCCAGCAGTTACTCCGGGACAGGGGGCTACGAGCAGTACTTC
CDR3 protein: CASSYSGTGGYEQYF

clone size: -
V gene: TRBV7-8
D gene: -
J gene: TRBJ1-3
CDR3 DNA: TGTGCCAGCAGCTTAGTAGACTCTGGAAACACCATATATTTT
CDR3 protein: CASSLVDSGNTIYF

clone size: -
V gene: TRBV6-6
D gene: TRBD1
J gene: TRBJ1-1
CDR3 DNA: TGTGCCAGCAGTTACTTACAGGGGATTGGAGGTTCGGAACCTTTCTTT
CDR3 protein: CASSYLQGIGGSEPFF

clone size: once
V gene: TRBV24-1
D gene: -
J gene: TRBJ2-1
CDR3 DNA: TGTGCCACCAGTGATCGGGGACAACTTTACAATGAGCAGTTCTTC
CDR3 protein: CATSDRGQLYNEQFF

clone size: -
V gene: TRBV5-1
D gene: TRBD2
J gene: TRBJ2-2
CDR3 DNA: TGCGCCAGCAGCTTCCTTCCAGCGGGGGACACCGGGGAGCTGTTTTTT
CDR3 protein: CASSFLPAGDTGELFF

clone size: -
V gene: TRBV28
D gene: TRBD1
J gene: TRBJ2-5
CDR3 DNA: TGTGCCAGCAGTTTAGGGACAGGGGGCGGTGAGACCCAGTACTTC
CDR3 protein: CASSLGTGGGETQYF

clone size: -
V gene: TRBV7-6
D gene: TRBD1
J gene: TRBJ1-6
CDR3 DNA: TGTGCCAGCAGCTTGAGGACAGGGGATTCACCCCTCCACTTT
CDR3 protein: CASSLRTGDSPLHF